Listed here are 30 T cell receptor beta chains from one sample, sequenced in a study of regulatory T cells in long-lasting Graves disease (dated by TCRdb to the early 2020s). The time point label of this sample denotes: newly diagnosed GD, antithyroid drugs for less than 3 months. For both TCR sequencing and RNA sequencing, RNA was extracted from PBMCs using TRIzol. The library was generated by multiplex PCR. Sequencing instrument: Illumina HiSeq 4000. CDR3 regions were amplified by Arm-PCR with iRepertoire HTBI primers to construct TCR beta libraries. TCRdb redid the processing of the public reads, applying fastp at Q25 and MiXCR, and retained in-frame beta chains. Rows merge per CDR3 protein into single entries with the most common DNA and genes. The sample table contains a few hundred thousand distinct CDR3 sequences; only one count was recorded for over 9.5% of them. 18% of the sample is taken by the ten largest.

These records were also assigned to another study, of T cells in Graves' hyperthyroidism and ophthalmopathy.

This specimen consisted of peripheral blood mononuclear cells (PBMCs), obtained at new diagnosis, from a patient treated with antithyroid drugs. Receptors were obtained from a woman aged 18 to 35 with Graves disease. Donor details come from another sample of the same person, matched by shared clones.

This clonotype was seen many times. V usage is TRBV12-5 and J usage is TRBJ1-1; D is possibly TRBD1 (5 bases). V lost 0 bases to trimming and J lost 4 bases, with 9 bases between them. Germline V gene data show CDR1 as LGHNT and CDR2 as FRNRAP. CDR3 size: 14 residues. The CDR3 loop is CASGLVTGLTEAFF. The CDR3 nucleotides are TGTGCTAGTGGTTTGGTAACAGGCCTCACTGAAGCTTTCTTT.

Comments on this clonotype: The likely explanation is a read error, given a far larger clone one base away. The chain carries TRBV11-3 and TRBJ2-5, with TRBD2 as a possible D gene (6 bases). This CDR3 is built from 19 residues. Germline V lookup: CDR1 SGHNT, CDR2 YENEEA. The V and J ends lost 5 bases and 4 bases respectively, with 29 bases between them. The CDR3 sequence is CASSHWSGQGVGDRETQYF. Written as DNA, the CDR3 is TGTGCCAGCAGCCATTGGAGCGGGCAGGGTGTTGGGGACCGAGAGACCCAGTACTTC.

Details on this clonotype: A much larger clone lies one base from this, so it may be a read error. V gene TRBV12-3 or TRBV12-4 combines with J gene TRBJ2-1; possible D gene TRBD2, 5 bases. The CDR3 loop spans 16 amino acids. The CDR3 nucleotides are TGTGCCAGCAGCCCCCTATATGAAAACCACGGGAACATTCGGTACTTC. Its translation: CASSPLYENHGNIRYF.

This clonotype was counted many times. The chain is built from TRBV6-2 or TRBV6-3 and TRBJ2-7; D ambiguous. The V and J ends lost 8 bases and 0 bases respectively, with 5 bases between them. Germline CDR1 reads MNHEY; CDR2 reads SVGEGT. This CDR3 has 11 residues. The CDR3 DNA follows: TGTGCCAGCGGTTCCTCCTACGAGCAGTACGTC. As protein: CASGSSYEQYV.

This clonotype was detected ten times or more. The rearrangement uses TRBV28 and TRBJ2-1; D might be TRBD2 (5 bases). The V gene lost 6 bases and the J gene lost 3 bases, with 12 bases spanning the gap. CDR1 is MDHEN and CDR2 is SYDVKM in the germline V gene. The CDR3 sequence is 14 residues long. The CDR3 DNA reads TGTGCCAGCAGCTTAGGAGGTAACTACAATGAGCAGTTCTTC. Its translation: CASSLGGNYNEQFF.

The V gene is TRBV20-1, the J gene TRBJ2-1; the D is unclear. The CDR3 is 13 amino acids. V dropped 0 bases and J dropped 7 bases, with 10 bases sitting between them. Germline loops: CDR1 DFQATT, CDR2 SNEGSKA (reference sequence). Written as DNA, the CDR3 is TGCAGTGCTAGAGATCAGCTAGGGAATGAGCAGTTCTTC. Translation gives CSARDQLGNEQFF.

A few counts support this clonotype. This may stem from a read error, because a much larger clone lies one nucleotide away. The conserved phenylalanine or tryptophan normally closing the CDR3 is absent here, so this likely arose from a read error. The chain carries TRBV2 and TRBJ2-3, with 12 bases aligning to TRBD1. After removal of 6 bases from V and 2 bases from J, the junction contained 3 bases not matched to a gene. Germline V gene lookup returns CDR1 SNHLY and CDR2 FYNNEI. There are 15 residues in the CDR3. DNA of the CDR3: TGTGCCAGCAGGGGACAGGGGGCGATCACAGATACGCAGTATCTT. Protein: CASRGQGAITDTQYL.

The chain uses TRBV27 and TRBJ1-2, with D unclear. CDR3 length: 15 residues. V gave up 2 bases and J gave up 0 bases, with 10 bases separating them. Germline V gives CDR1 MNHEY, CDR2 SMNVEV (reference sequence). Here the CDR3 reads CASSLRAATNYGYTF. The CDR3 region has the DNA TGTGCCAGCAGTTTAAGGGCAGCCACTAACTATGGCTACACCTTC.

Many counts were recorded for this clonotype. The chain recombines TRBV20-1 with TRBJ2-1; 9 positions agree with TRBD1. V was clipped by 3 bases and J by 9 bases; unmatched bases: 12. The germline CDR1 and CDR2 sequences are DFQATT and SNEGSKA (reference sequence). The CDR3 has 15 residues. The CDR3 loop is CSASLPGTGWGEQFF. The CDR3 DNA sequence: TGCAGTGCTAGCCTTCCCGGGACAGGGTGGGGTGAGCAGTTCTTC.

There are many counts of this clonotype. The chain uses TRBV7-8 and TRBJ1-6; 8 bases agree with TRBD1. Germline V gene lookup returns CDR1 SGHVS and CDR2 FQNEAQ. The ends lost 4 bases at V and 1 base at J; junction bases unmatched: 6. This CDR3 has 17 amino acids. CDR3 residues: CASSSRQGLSYNSPLHF. The CDR3 region has the DNA TGTGCCAGCAGCTCTCGACAGGGGTTATCCTATAATTCACCCCTCCACTTT.

This rearrangement joins TRBV19 to TRBJ1-5; no clear D. Trimming removed 3 bases from V and 4 bases from J, with 10 bases in between. Germline CDR1 and CDR2: LNHDA and SQIVND (reference sequence). This CDR3 has 14 residues. CDR3 region: CASSIFAGNQPQHF. The CDR3 region has the DNA TGTGCCAGTAGTATTTTCGCGGGAAATCAGCCCCAGCATTTT.

There are many counts of this clonotype. The gene calls are TRBV11-2 and TRBJ2-7, with 8 nucleotides matching TRBD1. V lost 0 bases and J lost 3; bases outside the gene matches: 16. The germline CDR1 and CDR2 sequences are SGHAT and FQNNGV. This CDR3 is built from 19 residues. CDR3 residues: CASSLEFRGQEISYYEQYF. The CDR3 DNA reads as TGTGCCAGCAGCTTAGAGTTTCGGGGACAGGAAATATCCTACTACGAGCAGTACTTC.

This clonotype was recorded at least ten times. The genes are TRBV20-1 and TRBJ1-2; tentative D call: TRBD1 (5 bases). V lost 5 bases and J lost 8, with 18 bases in between. CDR3 size: 13 residues. Germline V gene lookup returns CDR1 DFQATT and CDR2 SNEGSKA (reference sequence). The CDR3 nucleotides are TGCAGTGCTCCCTTGGGGCAGGGCTACGGCTACACCTTC. Its translation: CSAPLGQGYGYTF.

This clonotype was seen many times. The chain uses TRBV9 and TRBJ2-3; 7 nucleotides line up with TRBD2. Germline loops: CDR1 SGDLS, CDR2 YYNGEE. The CDR3 has 16 residues. V was clipped by 3 bases and J by 1 base; unmatched bases: 8. The CDR3 sequence: CASSESTSVGTDTQYF. In nucleotides, the CDR3 is TGTGCCAGCAGCGAGTCCACTAGCGTAGGCACAGATACGCAGTATTTT.

This clonotype was picked up many times. The chain recombines TRBV4-3 with TRBJ1-1; unclear D gene. The CDR3 consists of 13 residues. V was cut by 3 bases and J by 7 bases, with 12 bases left in between. Germline CDR1 and CDR2: LGHNA and YSLEER. In DNA form, the CDR3 reads TGCGCCAGCAGCCAGGCTATATGGAATGAAGCTTTCTTT. Protein product: CASSQAIWNEAFF.

In its sample, this clonotype was seen many times. The chain uses TRBV4-3 and TRBJ1-1; 8 positions agree with TRBD1. With V trimmed by 4 bases and J by 3 bases, 4 bases remained unmatched. CDR1 is LGHNA and CDR2 is YSLEER in the germline V gene. The CDR3 extends over 14 amino acids. The CDR3 spells CASSPSGGDTEAFF. DNA for the CDR3: TGCGCCAGCAGCCCATCAGGGGGCGACACTGAAGCTTTCTTT.

This clonotype was seen repeatedly, ten times or more. The chain carries TRBV7-2 and TRBJ2-7, with 12 bases lining up with TRBD2. V dropped 6 bases and J dropped 0; count of bases not matched to a gene: 12. The CDR3 covers 18 residues. Germline V gene lookup returns CDR1 SGHTA and CDR2 FQGNSA. The DNA for the CDR3 is TGTGCCAGCAGATTAAGAGGAGGACTAGCGGGGAGCTCCTACGAGCAGTACTTC. As protein: CASRLRGGLAGSSYEQYF.

The rearrangement joins TRBV9 to TRBJ2-1; D is perhaps TRBD1 (6 bases). The V gene lost 3 bases and the J gene lost 12 bases, with 31 bases spanning the gap. CDR3 length: 18 amino acids. Germline values: CDR1 SGDLS, CDR2 YYNGEE. The CDR3 is CASSARSSNKTGSLRQFF. CDR3 bases: TGTGCCAGCAGCGCCCGAAGCTCCAATAAAACAGGGAGTCTACGGCAGTTCTTC.

This clonotype was detected ten times or more. The genes are TRBV11-2 and TRBJ1-6; no firm D call. V was clipped by 1 base and J by 7 bases, with 11 bases between them. Germline CDR1 and CDR2: SGHAT and FQNNGV. This CDR3 spans 15 amino acids. The CDR3 is CASSLGVIRNSPLHF. CDR3 bases: TGTGCCAGCAGCTTAGGGGTAATTAGGAATTCACCCCTCCACTTT.

This clonotype has at least ten counts. The rearrangement links TRBV10-3 to TRBJ2-1; maybe TRBD2 (5 bases). V lost 4 bases and J lost 0, with 10 bases in between. Germline loops: CDR1 ENHRY, CDR2 SYGVKD. This CDR3 region has 15 residues. The CDR3 is CAISGGRGSYNEQFF. The CDR3 DNA sequence: TGTGCCATCAGTGGAGGGAGAGGCTCCTACAATGAGCAGTTCTTC.

The chain employs TRBV7-2 and TRBJ1-4, with 12 bases identical to TRBD1. The CDR3 spans 16 residues. With V trimmed by 1 base and J by 11 bases, 8 bases remained unmatched. Per the germline V gene, CDR1 is SGHTA and CDR2 is FQGNSA. The CDR3 here is CASSLVEGQGARKLFF. DNA for the CDR3: TGTGCCAGCAGCTTAGTAGAGGGACAGGGGGCGCGCAAACTGTTTTTT.

There are many counts of this clonotype. The chain combines TRBV30 with TRBJ1-4, with D possibly being TRBD1 (5 bases). Germline-derived CDR1 and CDR2 are GTSNPN and SVGIG (reference sequence). This CDR3 has 14 residues. The V end lost 3 bases, the J end lost 6 bases, and 14 bases lay between the germline ends. The CDR3 DNA reads TGTGCCTGGAGACGACCGGGACTCGATGAAAAACTGTTTTTT. The encoded protein is CAWRRPGLDEKLFF.

The V gene is TRBV29-1, the J gene TRBJ1-3; TRBD1 might be the D (6 bases). This CDR3 region has 13 residues. Per the germline V gene, CDR1 is SQVTM and CDR2 is ANQGSEA. V was shortened by 4 bases and J by 0 bases, with 7 bases between the two germline ends. CDR3 residues: CSVVTGSGNTIYF. The CDR3 coding sequence is TGCAGCGTTGTGACAGGCTCTGGAAACACCATATATTTT.

The V and J genes are TRBV29-1 and TRBJ2-2; a weak D match, TRBD1 (5 bases). The length of the CDR3 is 13 residues. Trimming took 7 bases from V and 9 from J, leaving 18 bases between them. Germline lookup yields CDR1 SQVTM and CDR2 ANQGSEA. In DNA form, the CDR3 reads TGCAGCGCACAGGCAGTCCGGACCAGGGAGCTGTTTTTT. Translation: CSAQAVRTRELFF.

This chain uses TRBV7-2 with TRBJ1-1; D ambiguous. With 1 base removed from V and 5 bases from J, the gap between germline ends came to 11 bases. Germline V gene data show CDR1 as SGHTA and CDR2 as FQGNSA. The CDR3 length is 14 residues. The CDR3: CASSLGEMETEAFF. The CDR3 nucleotides are TGTGCCAGCAGCTTAGGGGAGATGGAGACTGAAGCTTTCTTT.

On this clonotype: A junction end diverges from the germline sequence, so it may reflect a read error. This chain links TRBV7-2 with TRBJ2-1; 8 nucleotides align to TRBD2. Per the germline V gene, CDR1 is SGHTA and CDR2 is FQGNSA. The CDR3 is 15 amino acids. In nucleotides, the CDR3 is TGTGCCAGCGGCTTTCGGCTAGCGGGCTACAATGAGCAGTTCTTC. Translation gives CASGFRLAGYNEQFF.

This clonotype was seen ten or more times. The chain uses TRBV4-1 and TRBJ1-1, with TRBD1 matching over 10 bases. Germline CDR1 MGHRA, CDR2 YSYEKL. The CDR3 is 16 residues long. The V gene end was trimmed by 4 bases and the J gene end by 5 bases; junction bases not matched to a gene: 10. This CDR3 is CASSPEDRGRRTEAFF. The CDR3 region has the DNA TGCGCCAGCAGCCCGGAAGACAGGGGGCGAAGGACTGAAGCTTTCTTT.

To note about this clonotype: At one boundary the junction diverges from the germline segment, which might be a read error. The chain employs TRBV4-2 and TRBJ1-1; D not certain. Germline loops: CDR1 LGHNA, CDR2 YNFKEQ. There are 13 residues in the CDR3. The CDR3 is CASSQEWNTEAFF. Written as DNA, the CDR3 is TGCGCCAGCAGCCAAGAATGGAACACTGAAGCTTTCTTT.

This clonotype came up many times. The chain recombines TRBV7-9 with TRBJ1-5, with TRBD1 matching 8 bases. This CDR3 region has 15 residues. Germline CDR1 and CDR2: SEHNR and FQNEAQ (reference sequence). J lost 3 bases, V lost 7 bases, and 8 bases had no gene match. The CDR3 region has the DNA TGTGCCAGCAACCTTGGACAGGGCGACAATCAGCCCCAGCATTTT. Protein sequence: CASNLGQGDNQPQHF.

This clonotype was picked up many times. CDR3: CASTRNTEAFF. The CDR3 region has the DNA TGTGCCAGCACCCGGAACACTGAAGCTTTCTTT. The V gene is TRBV28, the J gene TRBJ1-1; D unresolved. The CDR3 has 11 amino acids. CDR1 MDHEN and CDR2 SYDVKM come from the germline V gene. The V end lost 7 bases, the J end lost 1 base, and 4 bases lay between the germline ends.